The 6 T cell receptor beta chains presented below share a single source sample, sequenced in a study of radiation and T cells in renal cell carcinoma. Method: immunoSEQ multiplex PCR; TCRdb's copy keeps in-frame clones and lacks some. The sample has 45,000 to 65,000 clones, 65% to 80% seen once. Time point meaning: baseline pretreatment blood. As to treatment: 15 Gy SBRT to primary tumor, nephrectomy 4 weeks later. The sample in question was blood, obtained from a patient whose treatment included radiotherapy and nephrectomy. The receptors here all came from a man between 60 and 70 years old with renal cell carcinoma.

The chain uses TRBV11-2 and TRBJ2-3; D is undetermined. The germline CDR1 and CDR2 sequences are SGHAT and FQNNGV. The CDR3 covers 12 residues. V shed 5 bases and J shed 5 bases, with 8 bases lying between them. CDR3 in DNA: TGTGCCAGCAGCCTCAGACTAGATACGCAGTATTTT. This codes for CASSLRLDTQYF.

This chain joins TRBV25-1 and TRBJ1-3, with D perhaps TRBD1 (5 bases). This CDR3 has 16 residues. Germline assignment: CDR1 MGHDK and CDR2 SYGVNS. V was clipped by 8 bases and J by 5 bases, with 22 bases between them. The CDR3 loop reads CASGHASEMGRNTIYF. CDR3 coding DNA: TGTGCCAGCGGACATGCTTCTGAGATGGGCCGAAACACCATATATTTT.

This chain joins TRBV6-6 and TRBJ2-5, with D tentatively TRBD2 (5 bases). V lost 6 bases to trimming and J lost 8 bases, with 13 bases between them. CDR1 and CDR2 from the germline V gene are MNHNY and SVGAGI (reference sequence). The CDR3 covers 12 residues. The CDR3 DNA reads TGTGCCAGCAGCCTCCCCGAGGGAACCCAGTACTTC. It codes for CASSLPEGTQYF.

The genes are TRBV27 and TRBJ1-2; 9 bases fit TRBD1. There are 16 residues in the CDR3. Trimming removed 6 bases from V and 0 bases from J; junction bases left unmatched: 8. Germline V gene lookup returns CDR1 MNHEY and CDR2 SMNVEV (reference sequence). Here the CDR3 DNA reads TGTGCCAGCAGACAAGGACAGGGGCGCTCTAACTATGGCTACACCTTC. It encodes CASRQGQGRSNYGYTF.

This chain connects TRBV2 to TRBJ1-2, with D unresolved. Germline CDR1 is SNHLY and CDR2 is FYNNEI. The length of the CDR3 is 15 residues. Trimming shortened V by 8 bases and J by 0 bases, and 16 bases separated the two germline ends. The CDR3 here is CASRGDIQSNYGYTF. The CDR3 nucleotides are TGTGCCAGCCGGGGAGACATACAGTCTAACTATGGCTACACCTTC.

This clone appeared a single time. The J gene is TRBJ2-5, the V gene TRBV19; TRBD1 matches 8 bases. CDR1 is LNHDA, CDR2 SQIVND, per germline (reference sequence). The CDR3 is made up of 15 amino acids. Trimming took 4 bases from V and 5 from J; bases not matched to a gene: 9. In nucleotides, the CDR3 is TGTGCCAGTAGTACCCTCAGGGGGCGCAGGGAGACCCAGTACTTC. Translation: CASSTLRGRRETQYF.